The rows below give T cell receptor beta chains drawn from one sample of a study of T cell changes during pregnancy in multiple sclerosis. Clones were read by immunoSEQ multiplex PCR, and TCRdb kept only the in-frame ones, dropping some. Among more than 35,000 clones listed, 85% to 90% were seen once. The input for sequencing was CD8+ T cells from peripheral blood mononuclear cells, taken after pregnancy. Receptors originate from a female donor in good health, enrolled as a control in a pregnancy study. Both conserved end residues are part of each CDR3. Each record gives: V gene, J gene, CDR3 length, CDR3 protein.

V: TRBV9; J: TRBJ1-4; length: 16; CDR3: CASSKQGTPTNEKLFF
V: TRBV12-5; J: TRBJ1-5; length: 15; CDR3: CASAGEGEANQPQHF
V: TRBV4-3; J: TRBJ1-1; length: 14; CDR3: CASSQGKGDTEAFF
V: TRBV27; J: TRBJ1-5; length: 16; CDR3: CASSLGDRIDNQPQHF
V: TRBV11-3; J: TRBJ2-5; length: 16; CDR3: CASSSGQGGDTETQYF
V: TRBV27; J: TRBJ2-1; length: 17; CDR3: CASPFIGMGQVKGGQFF
V: TRBV7-6; J: TRBJ2-6; length: 18; CDR3: CASSLEIAGYSGANVLTF
V: TRBV27; J: TRBJ2-2; length: 17; CDR3: CASSFLGLAGHTGELFF
V: TRBV21-1; J: TRBJ1-1; length: 11; CDR3: CATPPGAEAFF
V: TRBV4-3; J: TRBJ1-2; length: 16; CDR3: CASSQDGTGGDYGYTF
V: TRBV20-1; J: TRBJ1-2; length: 11; CDR3: CSAAVGGGYTF
V: TRBV6-6; J: TRBJ2-2; length: 13; CDR3: CASSPDNTEELFF
V: TRBV28; J: TRBJ1-1; length: 12; CDR3: CASRQSNTEAFF
V: TRBV6-4; J: TRBJ2-2; length: 14; CDR3: CASSEEGNTGELFF
V: TRBV9; J: TRBJ2-2; length: 12; CDR3: CASRSGTGELFF
V: TRBV9; J: TRBJ1-1; length: 18; CDR3: CASSVFGQGSKMNTEAFF
V: TRBV15; J: TRBJ1-5; length: 14; CDR3: CATSRAGLGQPQHF
V: TRBV7-9; J: TRBJ2-7; length: 14; CDR3: CASSGGTESYEQYF
V: TRBV28; J: TRBJ2-5; length: 15; CDR3: CASTRTGRVQETQYF
V: TRBV18; J: TRBJ2-7; length: 13; CDR3: CASSLGSTYEQYF
V: TRBV20-1; J: TRBJ2-5; length: 11; CDR3: CSAREYGTPYF
V: TRBV16; J: TRBJ2-1; length: 12; CDR3: CASGASYNEQFF
V: TRBV28; J: TRBJ2-2; length: 15; CDR3: CASSLGQANTGELFF
V: TRBV7-2; J: TRBJ1-2; length: 18; CDR3: CASSLAENRGKVNYGYTF
V: TRBV18; J: TRBJ2-1; length: 16; CDR3: CASSPSGTGFLNEQFF
V: TRBV5-1; J: TRBJ2-3; length: 14; CDR3: CASSWREGPDTQYF
V: TRBV27; J: TRBJ2-7; length: 15; CDR3: CASKVGLADSYEQYF
V: TRBV9; J: TRBJ1-6; length: 14; CDR3: CASSATGLNSPLHF
V: TRBV4-3; J: TRBJ1-2; length: 13; CDR3: CASSQENGYGYTF
V: TRBV28; J: TRBJ2-7; length: 14; CDR3: CASRLNVGKYEQYF
V: TRBV2; J: TRBJ2-5; length: 12; CDR3: CASSDEEETQYF
V: TRBV27; J: TRBJ2-2; length: 11; CDR3: CATGVTGELFF
V: TRBV6-5; J: TRBJ2-7; length: 12; CDR3: CASSQGGYEQYF
V: TRBV2; J: TRBJ2-7; length: 14; CDR3: CASSELGGRYEQYF
V: TRBV7-9; J: TRBJ1-4; length: 13; CDR3: CASRPGGNEKLFF
V: TRBV7-8; J: TRBJ1-5; length: 15; CDR3: CASSLAYSRDRPQHF
V: TRBV7-6; J: TRBJ1-1; length: 15; CDR3: CASSFPGQGITEAFF
V: TRBV27; J: TRBJ2-1; length: 19; CDR3: CASRPVRLAGGPYYNEQFF
V: TRBV9; J: TRBJ2-2; length: 16; CDR3: CASSVAGGGNTGELFF
V: TRBV21-1; J: TRBJ2-6; length: 17; CDR3: CASSKEAGDPGANVLTF
V: TRBV6-1; J: TRBJ2-3; length: 16; CDR3: CASSEMSGGYTDTQYF
V: TRBV4-1; J: TRBJ1-2; length: 16; CDR3: CASSPGTVSLRYGYTF
V: TRBV5-5; J: TRBJ1-6; length: 15; CDR3: CASSLATDAVTPLHF
V: TRBV7-2; J: TRBJ2-1; length: 13; CDR3: CASRLLGYNEQFF
V: TRBV4-3; J: TRBJ1-5; length: 15; CDR3: CASSQGGNSNQPQHF
V: TRBV6-5; J: TRBJ1-2; length: 16; CDR3: CASSYDAHRKDYGYTF
V: TRBV6-5; J: TRBJ1-4; length: 14; CDR3: CASSSTATNEKLFF
V: TRBV10-3; J: TRBJ1-5; length: 15; CDR3: CASAHGGISDQPQHF
V: TRBV11-2; J: TRBJ2-2; length: 17; CDR3: CASSSGTGGFNTGELFF
V: TRBV27; J: TRBJ2-7; length: 13; CDR3: CASSRRGSYEQYF
V: TRBV9; J: TRBJ1-1; length: 15; CDR3: CASSVATGGNTEAFF
V: TRBV7-9; J: TRBJ2-5; length: 13; CDR3: CASSLAGGETQYF
V: TRBV5-1; J: TRBJ2-1; length: 15; CDR3: CASSFTGDPYNEQFF
V: TRBV4-3; J: TRBJ1-1; length: 14; CDR3: CASSQLGQGTEAFF
V: TRBV19; J: -; length: 14; CDR3: CASSPQSLAYEQYF
V: TRBV5-5; J: TRBJ1-1; length: 12; CDR3: CASSLGLLAAFF
V: TRBV13; J: TRBJ2-7; length: 13; CDR3: CASSLGGTGWQYF